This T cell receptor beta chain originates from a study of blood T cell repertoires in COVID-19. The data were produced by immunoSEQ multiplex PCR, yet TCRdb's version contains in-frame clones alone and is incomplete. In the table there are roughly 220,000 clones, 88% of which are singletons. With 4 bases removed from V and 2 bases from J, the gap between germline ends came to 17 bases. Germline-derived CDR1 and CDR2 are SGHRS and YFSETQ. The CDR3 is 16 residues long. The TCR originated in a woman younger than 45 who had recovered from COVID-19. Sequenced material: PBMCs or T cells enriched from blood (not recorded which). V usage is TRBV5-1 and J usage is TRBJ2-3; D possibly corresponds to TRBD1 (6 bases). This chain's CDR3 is CASSAPTGSSTDTQYF. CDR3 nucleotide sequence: TGCGCCAGCAGCGCTCCCACAGGGTCCTCCACAGATACGCAGTATTTT.